This section outlines one T cell receptor beta chain sequence together with its context. Its antigen is unknown. This sample stems from a study of shared clonotypes between healthy human individuals. Study information: The plates for each donor numbered three CD4 naive, three CD4 memory, two CD8 naive and one CD8 memory. Findings of the study overall: Rarefaction exposed incomplete sorted-subset sequencing despite large depth. An expected dependence of interdonor clonotype sharing on sequencing depth was noted.

The germline gives CDR1 MDHEN, CDR2 SYDVKM. The CDR3 loop spans 15 amino acids. The V end was cut by 2 bases, the J end by 5 bases, with 13 bases between. The repertoire was sequenced with immunoSEQ multiplex PCR; TCRdb's copy has only in-frame clones and lacks some. The top ten hold approximately 0.06% of the sample, which has about 520,000 clones, approximately 95% seen once. Material for sequencing was naive CD4+ T cells sorted from blood. Noted subset: CD45RA+ positively selected. The gene calls are TRBV28 and TRBJ1-5; unclear D gene. The receptor was isolated from a woman aged 25 to 39 in good health. DNA of the CDR3: TGTGCCAGCAGTTTAAAGTCGAGACGTTATCAGCCCCAGCATTTT. This codes for CASSLKSRRYQPQHF.